The clone carrying this T cell receptor (beta chain) has at least ten counts. The record originates from a study of response to subunit inactivated influenza vaccine. The CDR3 extends over 13 amino acids. The germline V gene has CDR1 SGHTA and CDR2 FQGNSA. V was shortened by 3 bases and J by 4 bases, with 9 bases between the two germline ends. MiXCR, applied by TCRdb to the RT-PCR reads, yields one record per CDR3 protein. The sample holds more than 450,000 distinct CDR3 sequences, about 11% seen once. These records were also assigned to another study, of T cells expressing NK-cell markers. This second study says: Beta-chain TCR cDNA was generated via 5'RACE template switching with UMIs. TCR beta repertoires came from sorted CD3+CD56+NKG2C+, CD3+CD56+NKG2C- and CD3+CD56-NKG2C+ T cells. One of the eight sequenced donors was seronegative, whereas the other seven were HCMV-seropositive. The CD3+CD56-NKG2C+ fraction of a handful of donors was likewise dominated by these clonotypes. Uncertainty persisted over the HCMV specificity of expanded NKG2C+ T cell clones.

The TCR originated in a man aged 45-60 years who received an inactivated influenza vaccine. V gene TRBV7-2 combines with J gene TRBJ1-2, with a weak D call TRBD1 (6 bases). The sequencing used PBMCs from blood, collected on the day of vaccination. CDR3 amino acids: CASSLDRTYGYTF. CDR3 nucleotides: TGTGCCAGCAGCTTGGACAGAACCTATGGCTACACCTTC.